Below, one T cell receptor (beta chain) is given with its context. Its antigen remains unknown. Treatment given: around 19 received Ad26.COV2.S at low or high dose, single or two shots; 5 received placebo; per-sample allocation not given. Sampling occurred on day 63 after the first vaccine or placebo injection. It was Wuhan-strain SARS-CoV-2 spike that the Ad26 vaccine vector expressed. The data were taken from a study of Ad26.COV2.S vaccination and SARS-CoV-2 variants. Measured with immunoSEQ multiplex PCR; TCRdb has only the in-frame clones, and not every one. This sample has 300,000 to 400,000 clones; around 87% occur once, and the top ten carry around 3.6%. CDR3 length equals 15 residues. Germline V gene sequence: CDR1 MNHEY, CDR2 SVGEGT. V was clipped by 2 bases and J by 0 bases, with 10 bases between them. The study, taken as a whole, reports: Analyses that measured TCR breadth and depth may have underestimated total T cell responses.

This receptor was taken from a person aged 18 to 59 who received the Ad26.COV2.S COVID-19 vaccine or a placebo. The sequenced sample was peripheral blood, obtained in a trial of Ad26.COV2.S vaccine versus placebo. The V gene is TRBV6-2 or TRBV6-3, the J gene TRBJ2-5; possible D gene TRBD2, 6 bases. In DNA form, the CDR3 reads TGTGCCAGCAGTTACGGGCGGGACTACCAAGAGACCCAGTACTTC. Its protein is CASSYGRDYQETQYF.